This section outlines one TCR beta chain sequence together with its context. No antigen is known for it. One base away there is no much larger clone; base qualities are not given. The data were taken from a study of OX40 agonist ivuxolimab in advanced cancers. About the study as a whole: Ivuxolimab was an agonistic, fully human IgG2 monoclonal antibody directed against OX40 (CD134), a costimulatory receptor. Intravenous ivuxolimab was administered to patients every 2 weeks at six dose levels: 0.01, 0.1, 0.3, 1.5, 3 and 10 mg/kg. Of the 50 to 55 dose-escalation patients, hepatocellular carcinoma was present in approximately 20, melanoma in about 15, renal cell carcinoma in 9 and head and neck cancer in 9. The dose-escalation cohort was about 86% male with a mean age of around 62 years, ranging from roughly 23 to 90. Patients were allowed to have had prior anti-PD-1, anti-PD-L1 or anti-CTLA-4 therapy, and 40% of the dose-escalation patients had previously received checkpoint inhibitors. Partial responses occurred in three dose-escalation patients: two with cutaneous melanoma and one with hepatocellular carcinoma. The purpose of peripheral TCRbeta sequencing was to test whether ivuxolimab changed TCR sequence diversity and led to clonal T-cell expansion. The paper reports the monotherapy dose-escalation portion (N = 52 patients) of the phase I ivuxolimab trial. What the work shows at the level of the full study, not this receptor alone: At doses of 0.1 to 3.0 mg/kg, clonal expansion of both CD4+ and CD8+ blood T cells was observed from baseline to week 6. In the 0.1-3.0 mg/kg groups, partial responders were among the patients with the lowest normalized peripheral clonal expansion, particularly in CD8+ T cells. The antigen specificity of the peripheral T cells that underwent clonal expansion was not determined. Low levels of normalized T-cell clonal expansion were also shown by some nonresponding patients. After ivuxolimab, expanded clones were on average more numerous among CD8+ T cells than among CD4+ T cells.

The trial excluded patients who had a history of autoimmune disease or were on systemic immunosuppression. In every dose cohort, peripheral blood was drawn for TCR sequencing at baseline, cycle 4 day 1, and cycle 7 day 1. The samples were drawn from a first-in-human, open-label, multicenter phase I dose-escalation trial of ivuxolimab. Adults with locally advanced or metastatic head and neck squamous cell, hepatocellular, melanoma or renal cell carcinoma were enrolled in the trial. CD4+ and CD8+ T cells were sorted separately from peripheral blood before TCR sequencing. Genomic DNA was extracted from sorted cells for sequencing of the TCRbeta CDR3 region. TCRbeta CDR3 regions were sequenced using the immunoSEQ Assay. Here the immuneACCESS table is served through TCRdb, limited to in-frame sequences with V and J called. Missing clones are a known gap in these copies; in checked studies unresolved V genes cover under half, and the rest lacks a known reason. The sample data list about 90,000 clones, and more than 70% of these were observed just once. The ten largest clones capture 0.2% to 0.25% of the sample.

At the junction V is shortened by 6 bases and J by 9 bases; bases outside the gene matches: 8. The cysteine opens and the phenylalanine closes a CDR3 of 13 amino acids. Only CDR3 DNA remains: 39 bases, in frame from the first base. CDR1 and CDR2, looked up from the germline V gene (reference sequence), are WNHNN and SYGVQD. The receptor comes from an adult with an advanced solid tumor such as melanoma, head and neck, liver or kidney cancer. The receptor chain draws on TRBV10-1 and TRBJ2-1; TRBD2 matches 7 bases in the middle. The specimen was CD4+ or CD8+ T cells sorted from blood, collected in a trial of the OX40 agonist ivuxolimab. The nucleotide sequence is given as TGCGCCAGCAGCCCTGGACTAGTGGGTGAGCAGTTCTTC. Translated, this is CASSPGLVGEQFF.